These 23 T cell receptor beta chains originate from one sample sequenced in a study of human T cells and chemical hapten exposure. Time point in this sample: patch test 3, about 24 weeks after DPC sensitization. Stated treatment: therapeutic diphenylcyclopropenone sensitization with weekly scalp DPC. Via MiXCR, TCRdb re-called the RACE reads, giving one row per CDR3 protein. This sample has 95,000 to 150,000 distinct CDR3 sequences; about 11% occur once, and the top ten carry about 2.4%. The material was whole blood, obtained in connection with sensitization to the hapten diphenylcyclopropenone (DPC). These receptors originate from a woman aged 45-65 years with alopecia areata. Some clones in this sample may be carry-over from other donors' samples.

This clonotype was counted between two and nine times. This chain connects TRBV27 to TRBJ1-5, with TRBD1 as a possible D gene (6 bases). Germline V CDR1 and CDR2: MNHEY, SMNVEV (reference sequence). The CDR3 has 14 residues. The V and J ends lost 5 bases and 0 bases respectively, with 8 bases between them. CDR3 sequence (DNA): TGTGCCAGCAGTCCCAGGGGTAGCAATCAGCCCCAGCATTTT. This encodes CASSPRGSNQPQHF.

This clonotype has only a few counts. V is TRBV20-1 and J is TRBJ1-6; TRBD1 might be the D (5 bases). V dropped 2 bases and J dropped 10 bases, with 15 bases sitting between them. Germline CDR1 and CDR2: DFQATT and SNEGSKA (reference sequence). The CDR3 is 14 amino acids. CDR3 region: CSARYGSRDSPLHF. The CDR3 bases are TGCAGTGCTAGATACGGCTCCCGGGACTCACCCCTCCACTTT.

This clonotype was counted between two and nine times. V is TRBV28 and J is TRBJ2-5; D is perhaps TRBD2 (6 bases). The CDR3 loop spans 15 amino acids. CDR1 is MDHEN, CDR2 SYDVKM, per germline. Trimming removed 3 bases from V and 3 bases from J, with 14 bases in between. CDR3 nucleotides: TGTGCCAGCAGTTTTGGAGGGGCGGGCGAAGAGACCCAGTACTTC. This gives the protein CASSFGGAGEETQYF. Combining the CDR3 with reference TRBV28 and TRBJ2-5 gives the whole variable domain DVKVTQSSRYLVKRTGEKVFLECVQDMDHENMFWYRQDPGLGLRLIYFSYDVKMKEKGDIPEGYSVSREKKERFSLILESASTNQTSMYLCASSFGGAGEETQYFGPGTRLLVL.

The DNA of the CDR3 is TGTGCCATCAGTGAGTCGGGACAGGGGGTCATAGATGGCTACACCTTC. Its translation: CAISESGQGVIDGYTF. J is TRBJ1-2 and V is TRBV10-3, with 11 bases matching TRBD1. The CDR3 consists of 16 residues. V shed 0 bases and J 6 bases; nucleotides not matched to a gene: 6. Looked up from germline, CDR1 is ENHRY and CDR2 is SYGVKD.

CDR3 sequence: CASSHRRLAGIETQYF. CDR3 bases: TGTGCCAGCAGCCACAGACGGCTAGCGGGGATAGAGACCCAGTACTTC. The chain links TRBV3-1 to TRBJ2-5; 9 bases line up with TRBD2. Germline CDR1 LGHDT, CDR2 YNNKEL (reference sequence). This CDR3 has 16 amino acids. The ends lost 3 bases at V and 4 bases at J; junction bases unmatched: 9.

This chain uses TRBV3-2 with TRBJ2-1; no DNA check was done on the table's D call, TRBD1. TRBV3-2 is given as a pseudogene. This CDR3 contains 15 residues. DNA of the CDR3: TGTGCCAGCAGCCCTCAGCCCCTACGATACAATGAGCAGTTCTTC. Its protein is CASSPQPLRYNEQFF.

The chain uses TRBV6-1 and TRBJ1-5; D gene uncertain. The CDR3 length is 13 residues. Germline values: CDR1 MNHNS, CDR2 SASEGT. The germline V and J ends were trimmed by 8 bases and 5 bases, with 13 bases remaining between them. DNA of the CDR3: TGTGCCAGCCTCGGGCAGAGTTATCAGCCCCAGCATTTT. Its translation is CASLGQSYQPQHF.

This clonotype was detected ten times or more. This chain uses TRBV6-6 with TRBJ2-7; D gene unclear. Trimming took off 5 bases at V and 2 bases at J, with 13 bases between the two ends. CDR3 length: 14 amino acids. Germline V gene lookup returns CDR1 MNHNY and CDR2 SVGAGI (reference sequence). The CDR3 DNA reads TGTGCCAGCAGTCCCGGCAGTATGACCTACGAGCAGTACTTC. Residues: CASSPGSMTYEQYF.

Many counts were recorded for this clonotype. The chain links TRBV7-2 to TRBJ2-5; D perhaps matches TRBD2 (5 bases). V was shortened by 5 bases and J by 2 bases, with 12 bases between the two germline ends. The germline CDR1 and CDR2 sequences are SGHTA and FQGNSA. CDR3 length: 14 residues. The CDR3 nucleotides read TGTGCCAGCAGCCGAACCGGGAATCAAGAGACCCAGTACTTC. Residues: CASSRTGNQETQYF.

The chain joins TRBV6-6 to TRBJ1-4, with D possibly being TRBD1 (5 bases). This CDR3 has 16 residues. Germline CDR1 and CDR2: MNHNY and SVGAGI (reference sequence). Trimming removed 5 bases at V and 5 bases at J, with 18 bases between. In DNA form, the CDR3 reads TGTGCCAGCAGTACGGGGGGACTCCTGAGCAATGAAAAACTGTTTTTT. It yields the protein CASSTGGLLSNEKLFF.

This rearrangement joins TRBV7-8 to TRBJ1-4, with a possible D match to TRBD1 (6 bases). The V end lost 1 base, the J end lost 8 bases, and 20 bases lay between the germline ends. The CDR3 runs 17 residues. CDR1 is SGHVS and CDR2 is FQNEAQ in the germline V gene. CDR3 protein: CASSLEDIGRGWEKLFF. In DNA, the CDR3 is TGTGCCAGCAGCTTAGAGGATATTGGCAGGGGATGGGAAAAACTGTTTTTT.

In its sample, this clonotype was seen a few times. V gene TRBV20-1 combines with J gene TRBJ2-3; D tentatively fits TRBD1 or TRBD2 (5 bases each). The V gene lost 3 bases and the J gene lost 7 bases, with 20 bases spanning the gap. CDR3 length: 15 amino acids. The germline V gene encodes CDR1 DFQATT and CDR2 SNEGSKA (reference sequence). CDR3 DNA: TGCAGTGCTAGCGATTTAACGGATGGGACCAATACGCAGTATTTT. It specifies CSASDLTDGTNTQYF.

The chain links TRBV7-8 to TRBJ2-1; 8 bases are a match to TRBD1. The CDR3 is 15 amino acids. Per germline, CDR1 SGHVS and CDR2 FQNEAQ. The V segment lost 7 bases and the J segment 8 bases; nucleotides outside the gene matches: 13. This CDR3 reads CASIPTGDGTDEQFF. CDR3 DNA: TGTGCCAGCATCCCGACAGGGGATGGTACGGATGAGCAGTTCTTC.

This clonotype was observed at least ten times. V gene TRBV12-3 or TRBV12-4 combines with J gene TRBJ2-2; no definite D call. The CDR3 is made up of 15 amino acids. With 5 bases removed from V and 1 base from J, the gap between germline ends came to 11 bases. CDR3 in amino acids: CASSPRAQNTGELFF. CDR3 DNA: TGTGCCAGCAGTCCCCGGGCCCAGAACACCGGGGAGCTGTTTTTT.

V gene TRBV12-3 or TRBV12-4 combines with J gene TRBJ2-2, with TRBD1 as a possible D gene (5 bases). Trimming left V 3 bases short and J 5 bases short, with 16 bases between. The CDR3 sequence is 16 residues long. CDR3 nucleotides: TGTGCCAGCAGTTTGAGTGGGCAGGGTTTAACCGGGGAGCTGTTTTTT. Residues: CASSLSGQGLTGELFF.

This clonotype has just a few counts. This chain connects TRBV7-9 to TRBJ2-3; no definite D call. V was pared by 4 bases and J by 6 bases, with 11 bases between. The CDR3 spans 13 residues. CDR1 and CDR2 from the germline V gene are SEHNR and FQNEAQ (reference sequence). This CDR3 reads CASSSTHPDTQYF. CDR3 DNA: TGTGCCAGCAGCTCGACCCACCCGGATACGCAGTATTTT.

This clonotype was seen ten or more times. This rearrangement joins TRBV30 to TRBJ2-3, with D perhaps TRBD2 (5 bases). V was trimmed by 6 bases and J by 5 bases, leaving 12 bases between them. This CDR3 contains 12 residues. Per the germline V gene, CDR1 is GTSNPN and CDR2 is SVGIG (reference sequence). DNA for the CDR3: TGTGCCTGTGCCGGTGCGGGAGATACGCAGTATTTT. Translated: CACAGAGDTQYF.

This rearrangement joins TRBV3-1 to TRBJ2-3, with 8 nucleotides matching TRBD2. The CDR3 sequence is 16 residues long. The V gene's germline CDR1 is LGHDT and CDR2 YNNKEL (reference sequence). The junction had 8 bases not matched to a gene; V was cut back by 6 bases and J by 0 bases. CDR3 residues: CASSPERGPSTDTQYF. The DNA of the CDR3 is TGTGCCAGCAGTCCGGAGCGGGGGCCGAGCACAGATACGCAGTATTTT.

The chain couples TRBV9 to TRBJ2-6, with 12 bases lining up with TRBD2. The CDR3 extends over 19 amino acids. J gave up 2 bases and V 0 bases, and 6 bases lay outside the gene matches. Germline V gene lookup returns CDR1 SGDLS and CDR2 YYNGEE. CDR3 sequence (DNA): TGTGCCAGCAGCGTAGGACTAGCGGGAGAGGGGACTGGGGCCAACGTCCTGACTTTC. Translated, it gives CASSVGLAGEGTGANVLTF.

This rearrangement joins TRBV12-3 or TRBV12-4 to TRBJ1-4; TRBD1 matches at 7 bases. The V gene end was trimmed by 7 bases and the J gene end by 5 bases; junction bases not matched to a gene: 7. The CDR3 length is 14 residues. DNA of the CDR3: TGTGCCAGCACCAAACAGGGGTTAAATGAAAAACTGTTTTTT. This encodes CASTKQGLNEKLFF.

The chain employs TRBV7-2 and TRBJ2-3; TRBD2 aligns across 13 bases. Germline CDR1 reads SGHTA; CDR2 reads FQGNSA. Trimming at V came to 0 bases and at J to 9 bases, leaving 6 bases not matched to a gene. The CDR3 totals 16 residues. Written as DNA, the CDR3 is TGTGCCAGCAGCTTAGCACTAGCGGGGGGGCCTGGAACGCAGTATTTT. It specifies CASSLALAGGPGTQYF.

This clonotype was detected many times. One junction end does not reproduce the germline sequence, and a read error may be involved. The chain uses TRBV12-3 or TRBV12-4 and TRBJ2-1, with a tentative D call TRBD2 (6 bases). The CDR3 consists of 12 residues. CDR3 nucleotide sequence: TGTGCCAGCAGTTCGGGGAGGTTGGAGCGGTTCTTC. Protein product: CASSSGRLERFF.

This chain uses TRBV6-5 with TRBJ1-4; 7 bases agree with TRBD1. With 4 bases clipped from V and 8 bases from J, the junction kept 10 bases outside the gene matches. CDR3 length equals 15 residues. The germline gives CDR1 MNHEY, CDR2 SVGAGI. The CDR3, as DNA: TGTGCCAGCAGTTTCACTCTCGCAGGGGGAGAAAAACTGTTTTTT. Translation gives CASSFTLAGGEKLFF.